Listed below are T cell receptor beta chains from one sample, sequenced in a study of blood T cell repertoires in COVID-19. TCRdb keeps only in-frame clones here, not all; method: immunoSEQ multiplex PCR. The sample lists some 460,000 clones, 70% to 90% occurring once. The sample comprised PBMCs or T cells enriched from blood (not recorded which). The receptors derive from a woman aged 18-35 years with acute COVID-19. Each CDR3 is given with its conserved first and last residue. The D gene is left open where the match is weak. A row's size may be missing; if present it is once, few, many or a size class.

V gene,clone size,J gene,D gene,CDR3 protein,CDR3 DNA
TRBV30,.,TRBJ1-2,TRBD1,CAWSRQGGYGYTF,TGTGCCTGGAGTCGACAGGGAGGCTATGGCTACACCTTC
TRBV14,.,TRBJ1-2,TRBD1,CASSQDPGQGARNYGYTF,TGTGCCAGCAGCCAAGACCCGGGACAGGGGGCGCGGAACTATGGCTACACCTTC
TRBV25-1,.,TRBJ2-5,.,CASSGDSKQYF,TGTGCCAGCAGTGGGGACTCGAAACAGTACTTC
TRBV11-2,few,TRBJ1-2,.,CASSLSQGDYGYTF,TGTGCCAGCAGCTTGAGTCAGGGTGACTATGGCTACACCTTC
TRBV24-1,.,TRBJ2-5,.,CATSDSKGWRETQYF,TGTGCCACCAGTGATAGTAAGGGGTGGCGGGAGACCCAGTACTTC
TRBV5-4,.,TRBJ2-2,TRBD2,CASSLDGGAGELFF,TGTGCCAGCAGCTTGGACGGGGGGGCCGGGGAGCTGTTTTTT
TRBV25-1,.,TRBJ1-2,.,CASSPGGNYGYTF,TGTGCCAGCAGCCCCGGGGGTAACTATGGCTACACCTTC
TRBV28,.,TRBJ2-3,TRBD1,CASRTRTGIGTDTQYF,TGTGCCAGCAGAACACGGACAGGGATTGGCACAGATACGCAGTATTTT
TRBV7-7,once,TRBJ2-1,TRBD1,CASSSTGEWGNEQFF,TGTGCTAGCAGCTCTACAGGGGAGTGGGGCAATGAGCAGTTCTTC
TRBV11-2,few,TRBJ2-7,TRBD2,CASSIRLAGKYEQYF,TGTGCCAGCAGCATTCGACTAGCGGGGAAATACGAGCAGTACTTC
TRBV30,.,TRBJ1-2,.,CACGRYGYTF,TGTGCCTGCGGACGCTATGGCTACACCTTC
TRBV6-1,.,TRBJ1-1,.,CASSELPGHKNTEAFF,TGTGCCAGCAGTGAACTGCCGGGACACAAGAACACTGAAGCTTTCTTT
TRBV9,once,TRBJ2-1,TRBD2,CASSVVSTSGSADEQFF,TGTGCCAGCAGCGTAGTGTCGACTAGCGGGAGTGCGGATGAGCAGTTCTTC
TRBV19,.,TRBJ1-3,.,CASSTPFREPGNTIYF,TGTGCCAGTAGTACCCCGTTTAGGGAGCCCGGAAACACCATATATTTT
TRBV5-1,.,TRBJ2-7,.,CASSTRDKAGYEQYF,TGCGCCAGCAGCACTCGGGACAAGGCGGGCTACGAGCAGTACTTC
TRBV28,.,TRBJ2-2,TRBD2,CASSSLAGYSMGTGELFF,TGTGCCAGCAGTTCACTAGCGGGCTACTCCATGGGGACCGGGGAGCTGTTTTTT
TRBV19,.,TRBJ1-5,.,CASSTRGNQPQHF,TGTGCCAGTAGTACCAGGGGCAATCAGCCCCAGCATTTT
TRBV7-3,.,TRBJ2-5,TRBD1,CASSSGPGQSNPETQYF,TGTGCCAGCAGCTCTGGGCCGGGACAGTCGAATCCAGAGACCCAGTACTTC
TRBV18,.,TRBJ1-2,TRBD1,CASSPGQANYGYTF,TGTGCCAGCTCACCTGGACAGGCCAACTATGGCTACACCTTC
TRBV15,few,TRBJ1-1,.,CATSRQNTEAFF,TGTGCCACCAGCAGACAGAACACTGAAGCTTTCTTT
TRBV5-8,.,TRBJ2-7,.,CASSADNYEQYF,TGTGCCAGCAGCGCCGACAACTACGAGCAGTACTTC
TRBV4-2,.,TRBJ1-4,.,CASSQESEPREKLFF,TGTGCCAGCAGCCAAGAGTCTGAACCCAGGGAAAAACTGTTTTTT